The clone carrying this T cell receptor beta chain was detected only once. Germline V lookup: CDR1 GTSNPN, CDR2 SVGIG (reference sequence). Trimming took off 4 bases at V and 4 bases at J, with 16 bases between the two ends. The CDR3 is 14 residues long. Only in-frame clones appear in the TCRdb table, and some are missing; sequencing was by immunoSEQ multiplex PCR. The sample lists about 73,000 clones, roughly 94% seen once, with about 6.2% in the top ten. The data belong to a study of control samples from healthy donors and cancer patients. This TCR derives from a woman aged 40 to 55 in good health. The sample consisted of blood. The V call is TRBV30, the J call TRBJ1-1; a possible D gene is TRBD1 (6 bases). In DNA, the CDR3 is TGTGCCTGGATCAACGGGGGGGGCGGCACTGAAGCTTTCTTT. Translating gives CAWINGGGGTEAFF.